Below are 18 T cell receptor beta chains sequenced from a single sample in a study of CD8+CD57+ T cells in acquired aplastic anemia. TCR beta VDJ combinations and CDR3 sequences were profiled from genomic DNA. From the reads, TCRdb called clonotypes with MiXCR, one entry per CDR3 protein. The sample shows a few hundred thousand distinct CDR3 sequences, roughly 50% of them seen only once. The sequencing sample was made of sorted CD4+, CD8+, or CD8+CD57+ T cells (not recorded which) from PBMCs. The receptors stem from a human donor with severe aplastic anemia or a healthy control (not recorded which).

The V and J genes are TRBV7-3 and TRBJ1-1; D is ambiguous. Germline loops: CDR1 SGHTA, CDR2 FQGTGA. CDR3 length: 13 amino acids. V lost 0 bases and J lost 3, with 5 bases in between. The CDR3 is CASSLTVDTEAFF. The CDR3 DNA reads TGTGCCAGCAGCTTAACGGTGGACACTGAAGCTTTCTTT.

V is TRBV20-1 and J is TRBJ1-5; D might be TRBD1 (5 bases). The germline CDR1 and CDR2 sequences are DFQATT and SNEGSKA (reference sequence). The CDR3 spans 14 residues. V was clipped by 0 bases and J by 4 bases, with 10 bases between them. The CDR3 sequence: CSARESTVNQPQHF. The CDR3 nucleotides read TGCAGTGCTAGAGAATCGACAGTTAATCAGCCCCAGCATTTT.

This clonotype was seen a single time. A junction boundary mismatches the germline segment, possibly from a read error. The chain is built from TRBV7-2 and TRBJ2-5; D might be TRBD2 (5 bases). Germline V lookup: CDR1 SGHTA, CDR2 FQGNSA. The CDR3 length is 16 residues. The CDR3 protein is CASSLLLADFQETQYF. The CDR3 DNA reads TGCGCCAGCAGCCTGTTGCTCGCGGACTTCCAAGAGACCCAGTACTTC.

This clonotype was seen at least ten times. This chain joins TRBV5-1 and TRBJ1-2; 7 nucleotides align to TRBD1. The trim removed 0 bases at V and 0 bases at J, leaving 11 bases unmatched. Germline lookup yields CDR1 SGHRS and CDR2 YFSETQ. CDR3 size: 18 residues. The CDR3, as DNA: TGCGCCAGCAGCTTGGTCACCCCTCGGACAGGATCTAACTATGGCTACACCTTC. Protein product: CASSLVTPRTGSNYGYTF. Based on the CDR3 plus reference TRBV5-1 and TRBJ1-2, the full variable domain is KAGVTQTPRYLIKTRGQQVTLSCSPISGHRSVSWYQQTPGQGLQFLFEYFSETQRNKGNFPGRFSGRQFSNSRSEMNVSTLELGDSALYLCASSLVTPRTGSNYGYTFGSGTRLTVV.

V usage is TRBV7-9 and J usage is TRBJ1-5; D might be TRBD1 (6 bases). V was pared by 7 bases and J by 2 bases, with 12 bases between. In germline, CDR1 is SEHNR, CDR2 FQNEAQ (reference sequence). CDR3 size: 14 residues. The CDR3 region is CASTTAGGNQPQHF. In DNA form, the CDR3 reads TGTGCCAGCACGACGGCAGGGGGCAATCAGCCCCAGCATTTT. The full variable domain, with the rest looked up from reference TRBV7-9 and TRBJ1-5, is DTGVSQNPRHKITKRGQNVTFRCDPISEHNRLYWYRQTLGQGPEFLTYFQNEAQLEKSRLLSDRFSAERPKGSFSTLEIQRTEQGDSAMYLCASTTAGGNQPQHFGDGTRLSIL.

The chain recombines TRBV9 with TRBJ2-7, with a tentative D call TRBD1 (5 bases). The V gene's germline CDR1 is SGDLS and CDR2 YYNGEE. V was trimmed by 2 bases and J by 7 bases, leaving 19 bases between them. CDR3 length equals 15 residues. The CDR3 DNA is TGTGCCAGCAGCGTTGAAGGGGCCGGAAAGGCAGAGCAGTACTTC. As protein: CASSVEGAGKAEQYF.

Here the CDR3 reads CASSLGGLVNTEAFF. In DNA form, the CDR3 reads TGCGCCAGCAGCTTGGGGGGGTTAGTCAACACTGAAGCTTTCTTT. The J gene is TRBJ1-1, the V gene TRBV5-1; TRBD1 is a possible D gene (5 bases). From germline, CDR1 is SGHRS and CDR2 YFSETQ. V was trimmed by 0 bases and J by 2 bases, leaving 11 bases between them. This CDR3 has 15 residues.

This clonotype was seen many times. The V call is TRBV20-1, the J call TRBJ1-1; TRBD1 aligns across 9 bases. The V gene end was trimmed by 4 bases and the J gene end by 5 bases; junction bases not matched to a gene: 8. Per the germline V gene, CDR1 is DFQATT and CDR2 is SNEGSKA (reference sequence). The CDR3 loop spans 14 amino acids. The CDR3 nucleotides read TGCAGTGCTACACTGACAGGGGGTGGGACTGAAGCTTTCTTT. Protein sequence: CSATLTGGGTEAFF.

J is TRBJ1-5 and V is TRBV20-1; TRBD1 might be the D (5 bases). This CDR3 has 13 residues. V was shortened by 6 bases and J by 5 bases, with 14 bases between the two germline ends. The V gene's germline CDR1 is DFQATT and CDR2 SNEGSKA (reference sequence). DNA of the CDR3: TGCAGTGCCCCCAGACAGCTCGATCAGCCCCAGCATTTT. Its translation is CSAPRQLDQPQHF.

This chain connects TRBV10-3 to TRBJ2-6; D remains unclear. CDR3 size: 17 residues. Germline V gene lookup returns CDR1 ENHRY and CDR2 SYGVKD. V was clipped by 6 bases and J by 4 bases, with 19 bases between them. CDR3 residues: CAISPDGPLEGANVLTF. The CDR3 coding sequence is TGTGCCATCAGCCCTGACGGGCCCTTGGAAGGGGCCAACGTCCTGACTTTC.

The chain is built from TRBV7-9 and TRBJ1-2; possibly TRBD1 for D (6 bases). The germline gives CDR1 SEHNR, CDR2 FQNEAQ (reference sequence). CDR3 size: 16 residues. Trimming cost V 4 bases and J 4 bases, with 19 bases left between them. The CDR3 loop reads CASSYEDSYLLYGYTF. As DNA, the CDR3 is TGTGCCAGCAGCTATGAGGACAGCTACCTACTCTATGGCTACACCTTC. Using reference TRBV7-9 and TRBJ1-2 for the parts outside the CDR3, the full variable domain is DTGVSQNPRHKITKRGQNVTFRCDPISEHNRLYWYRQTLGQGPEFLTYFQNEAQLEKSRLLSDRFSAERPKGSFSTLEIQRTEQGDSAMYLCASSYEDSYLLYGYTFGSGTRLTVV.

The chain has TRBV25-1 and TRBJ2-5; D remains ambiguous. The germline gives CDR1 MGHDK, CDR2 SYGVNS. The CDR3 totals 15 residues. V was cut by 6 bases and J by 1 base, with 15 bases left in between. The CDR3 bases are TGTGCCAGCAGCCCAGGCGCGGCCTTCCAAGAGACCCAGTACTTC. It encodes CASSPGAAFQETQYF.

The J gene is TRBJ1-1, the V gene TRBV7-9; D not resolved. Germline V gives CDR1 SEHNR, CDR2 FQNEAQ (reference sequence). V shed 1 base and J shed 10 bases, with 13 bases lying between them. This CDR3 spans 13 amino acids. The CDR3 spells CASSLDRAPGAFF. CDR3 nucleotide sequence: TGTGCCAGCAGCTTAGATCGGGCACCTGGAGCTTTCTTT.

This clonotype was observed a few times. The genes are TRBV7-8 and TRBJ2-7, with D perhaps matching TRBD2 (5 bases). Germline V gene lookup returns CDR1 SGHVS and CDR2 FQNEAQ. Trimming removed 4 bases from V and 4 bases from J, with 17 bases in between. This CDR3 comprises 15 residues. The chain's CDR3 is CASSYLTGNAYEQYF. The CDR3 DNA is TGTGCCAGCAGCTACCTGACCGGGAATGCTTACGAGCAGTACTTC.

The CDR3 loop is CASSLERSGGPPEQFF. The CDR3 nucleotides read TGTGCCAGCAGCTTAGAGCGAAGCGGGGGACCGCCTGAGCAGTTCTTC. The chain links TRBV7-9 to TRBJ2-1; 8 bases map to TRBD2. The germline V gene encodes CDR1 SEHNR and CDR2 FQNEAQ (reference sequence). The CDR3 sequence is 16 residues long. The V and J ends lost 1 base and 9 bases, in that order; junction bases with no gene match: 11. The full variable domain, its missing parts supplied by reference TRBV7-9 and TRBJ2-1, is DTGVSQNPRHKITKRGQNVTFRCDPISEHNRLYWYRQTLGQGPEFLTYFQNEAQLEKSRLLSDRFSAERPKGSFSTLEIQRTEQGDSAMYLCASSLERSGGPPEQFFGPGTRLTVL.

The CDR3 loop reads CASSQDKGLAGGRTGELFF. CDR3 DNA: TGTGCCAGCAGCCAAGATAAGGGACTAGCGGGGGGAAGGACCGGGGAGCTGTTTTTT. This chain joins TRBV14 and TRBJ2-2; 15 nucleotides align to TRBD2. The CDR3 runs to 19 residues. Unmatched junction bases numbered 7, after V lost 0 bases and J lost 5 bases. Germline V gives CDR1 SGHDN, CDR2 FVKESK. The full variable domain, in which reference TRBV14 and TRBJ2-2 provide the parts outside the CDR3, is EAGVTQFPSHSVIEKGQTVTLRCDPISGHDNLYWYRRVMGKEIKFLLHFVKESKQDESGMPNNRFLAERTGGTYSTLKVQPAELEDSGVYFCASSQDKGLAGGRTGELFFGEGSRLTVL.

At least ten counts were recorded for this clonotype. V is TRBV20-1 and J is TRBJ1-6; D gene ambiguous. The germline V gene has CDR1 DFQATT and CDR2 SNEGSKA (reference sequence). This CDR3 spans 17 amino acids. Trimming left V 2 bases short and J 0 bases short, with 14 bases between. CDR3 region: CSARFAHGSSYNSPLHF. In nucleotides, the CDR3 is TGCAGTGCTAGATTTGCCCACGGAAGCTCCTATAATTCACCCCTCCACTTT.

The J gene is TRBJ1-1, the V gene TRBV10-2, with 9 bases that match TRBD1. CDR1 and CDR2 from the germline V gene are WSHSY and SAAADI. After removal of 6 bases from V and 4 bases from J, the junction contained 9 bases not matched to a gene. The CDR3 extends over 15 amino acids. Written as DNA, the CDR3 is TGCGCCAGCAGGGGACAGGGTGGGAAGGGCACTGAAGCTTTCTTT. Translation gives CASRGQGGKGTEAFF.